The 31 T cell receptor beta chains given below trace back to one sample, sequenced in a study of response to subunit inactivated influenza vaccine (dated by TCRdb to 2017 to 2018). Libraries were prepared through RT-PCR. TCRdb names Illumina HiSeq 2500 as the instrument used. TCRdb reprocessing: public reads trimmed at Q25 with fastp, clones called with MiXCR, in-frame beta chains kept. Identical CDR3 protein sequences are pooled into one entry, listed with their most common genes and DNA. The sample table records over 150,000 distinct CDR3 sequences; around 14% of these occur just once. Jointly, the top ten make up 20% to 30% of the sample. This specimen was CD8+ T cells sorted from PBMCs, taken roughly 5 days after vaccination. The source is a man in his fifties who received an inactivated influenza vaccine. Donor details come from another sample of the same person, matched by shared clones.

This clonotype was detected only a few times. This chain connects TRBV4-2 to TRBJ1-1; D remains unclear. Germline V gene data show CDR1 as LGHNA and CDR2 as YNFKEQ. The ends were cut back, 1 base at V and 4 bases at J, with 13 bases in the middle. The CDR3 loop spans 15 amino acids. The CDR3 region is CASSQARGEGTEAFF. The CDR3 nucleotides read TGTGCCAGCAGCCAAGCGCGGGGAGAGGGCACTGAAGCTTTCTTT.

This clonotype was detected only a few times. J is TRBJ2-1 and V is TRBV19; 8 bases match TRBD2. The CDR3 length is 17 residues. The junction had 7 bases not matched to a gene; V was cut back by 0 bases and J by 3 bases. In germline, CDR1 is LNHDA, CDR2 SQIVND (reference sequence). CDR3 DNA: TGTGCCAGTAGTATAGATCTGGCTAGCGGGCACTACAATGAGCAGTTCTTC. This encodes CASSIDLASGHYNEQFF. Looking up the rest from reference TRBV19 and TRBJ2-1 gives the full variable domain: DGGITQSPKYLFRKEGQNVTLSCEQNLNHDAMYWYRQDPGQGLRLIYYSQIVNDFQKGDIAEGYSVSREKKESFPLTVTSAQKNPTAFYLCASSIDLASGHYNEQFFGPGTRLTVL.

The chain joins TRBV29-1 to TRBJ2-2, with a possible D match to TRBD1 (5 bases). This CDR3 has 14 amino acids. Germline CDR1 is SQVTM and CDR2 is ANQGSEA. The V and J ends lost 7 bases and 0 bases respectively, with 12 bases between them. The CDR3 DNA reads TGCAGCGCCACGGACACCGCGAACACCGGGGAGCTGTTTTTT. It specifies CSATDTANTGELFF.

The sample holds a few counts of this clonotype. This chain connects TRBV12-3 or TRBV12-4 to TRBJ2-7; the D is unclear. The CDR3 sequence is 11 residues long. The V end was cut by 5 bases, the J end by 8 bases, with 10 bases between. DNA of the CDR3: TGTGCCAGCAGTGAGAATGTGAAGCAGTACTTC. It codes for CASSENVKQYF.

This clonotype has just a few counts. The chain joins TRBV29-1 to TRBJ2-7; D is ambiguous. CDR1 SQVTM and CDR2 ANQGSEA come from the germline V gene. The V end lost 3 bases, the J end lost 7 bases, and 10 bases lay between the germline ends. This CDR3 is built from 11 residues. CDR3: CSVEDPWEQYF. The CDR3 DNA follows: TGCAGCGTTGAGGACCCTTGGGAGCAGTACTTC.

This rearrangement joins TRBV4-3 to TRBJ2-1, with TRBD2 identical over 10 bases. Unmatched junction bases numbered 10, after V lost 1 base and J lost 10 bases. From germline, CDR1 is LGHNA and CDR2 YSLEER. The CDR3 runs to 16 residues. The DNA of the CDR3 is TGCGCCAGCAGCCAAGGTCTAGCGGGAGATCTCCCGGAGCAGTTCTTC. This codes for CASSQGLAGDLPEQFF.

A few counts support this clonotype. The chain couples TRBV25-1 to TRBJ2-1, with D possibly being TRBD1 or TRBD2 (6 bases each). CDR1 and CDR2 (germline): MGHDK, SYGVNS. Trimming pared 4 bases from V and 7 bases from J, leaving 14 bases between. The CDR3 sequence is 14 residues long. In DNA, the CDR3 is TGTGCCAGCAGTGTGGGGGGCGCTAGGAATGAGCAGTTCTTC. Amino acids: CASSVGGARNEQFF.

This clonotype was observed a handful of times. The chain combines TRBV20-1 with TRBJ1-2; 8 bases are shared with TRBD1. CDR1 is DFQATT and CDR2 is SNEGSKA in the germline V gene (reference sequence). The CDR3 has 14 amino acids. Losses at the gene ends were 4 bases for V and 4 bases for J; bases not matched to a gene: 8. CDR3 residues: CSATDSTGVYGYTF. The CDR3 DNA sequence: TGCAGTGCTACCGACTCGACAGGGGTCTATGGCTACACCTTC.

This clonotype was detected a few times. J is TRBJ2-7 and V is TRBV7-6; D is ambiguous. Trimming stripped 8 bases from V and 4 bases from J, with 15 bases between. The CDR3 runs 13 residues. Per the germline V gene, CDR1 is SGHVS and CDR2 is FNYEAQ. This chain's CDR3 is CASGSSSSYEQYF. CDR3 in DNA: TGTGCCAGCGGATCCTCAAGCTCATACGAGCAGTACTTC.

The chain is built from TRBV19 and TRBJ2-6, with 7 bases lining up with TRBD1. Unmatched junction bases numbered 1, after V lost 2 bases and J lost 3 bases. The V gene's germline CDR1 is LNHDA and CDR2 SQIVND (reference sequence). This CDR3 is built from 15 residues. The CDR3 is CASSIQGVGANVLTF. Here the CDR3 DNA reads TGTGCCAGTAGTATACAGGGGGTTGGGGCCAACGTCCTGACTTTC.

This chain connects TRBV6-2 or TRBV6-3 to TRBJ2-1; D may be TRBD1 (6 bases). The germline gives CDR1 MNHEY, CDR2 SVGEGT. The CDR3 has 15 amino acids. Trimming removed 4 bases from V and 2 bases from J, with 12 bases in between. In DNA, the CDR3 is TGTGCCAGCAGTTCGGACAGTCTGGCCTACAATGAGCAGTTCTTC. Its protein is CASSSDSLAYNEQFF.

This clonotype was counted at least ten times. The genes are TRBV28 and TRBJ1-4, with D unclear. With 0 bases removed from V and 2 bases from J, the gap between germline ends came to 10 bases. CDR1 is MDHEN and CDR2 is SYDVKM in the germline V gene. This CDR3 contains 16 residues. CDR3 coding DNA: TGTGCCAGCAGTTTATGGAAGAGCTCCACTAATGAAAAACTGTTTTTT. Translated, it gives CASSLWKSSTNEKLFF.

This chain connects TRBV4-3 to TRBJ2-5; D perhaps matches TRBD1 (6 bases). The CDR3 spans 14 residues. Germline-derived CDR1 and CDR2 are LGHNA and YSLEER. V lost 5 bases and J 5 bases, leaving 15 bases between the germline ends. DNA of the CDR3: TGCGCCAGCAGCAATGAGGGGGTATTCGAGACCCAGTACTTC. This codes for CASSNEGVFETQYF.

This clonotype showed up many times. The chain uses TRBV4-2 and TRBJ2-7; D is unresolved. Trimming took 0 bases from V and 5 from J, leaving 14 bases between them. The germline CDR1 and CDR2 sequences are LGHNA and YNFKEQ. CDR3 size: 15 residues. DNA of the CDR3: TGTGCCAGCAGCCAAGAAGGTGCGAAGGTCCACGAGCAGTACTTC. Protein: CASSQEGAKVHEQYF.

This clonotype occurred a few times. This chain joins TRBV6-2 or TRBV6-3 and TRBJ2-1, with 12 bases that match TRBD2. The germline V gene encodes CDR1 MNHEY and CDR2 SVGEGT. CDR3 length equals 17 residues. V trimming: 2 bases; J trimming: 5 bases; junction bases outside the gene matches: 7. CDR3 bases: TGTGCCAGCAGTTACCCCCGGACTAGCGGGGACAACAATGAGCAGTTCTTC. Amino acids: CASSYPRTSGDNNEQFF.

V gene TRBV27 combines with J gene TRBJ1-5; the D gene is possibly TRBD1 (5 bases). CDR3 length: 17 residues. Between the trimmed V and J ends, which lost 2 bases and 0 bases, there was a span of 14 bases. Germline V CDR1 and CDR2: MNHEY, SMNVEV (reference sequence). The CDR3 region is CASSLVGGTYSNQPQHF. Written as DNA, the CDR3 is TGTGCCAGCAGTTTAGTAGGAGGGACTTATAGCAATCAGCCCCAGCATTTT.

The sample holds a few counts of this clonotype. This sequence joins TRBV20-1 and TRBJ1-1; D remains unclear. V dropped 7 bases and J dropped 1 base, with 7 bases sitting between them. The CDR3 runs to 11 residues. CDR1 is DFQATT, CDR2 SNEGSKA, per germline (reference sequence). CDR3 nucleotides: TGCAGTGACGGAAAGAACACTGAAGCTTTCTTT. As protein: CSDGKNTEAFF.

The rearrangement joins TRBV6-5 to TRBJ2-7; D unclear. Trimming stripped 0 bases from V and 5 bases from J, with 8 bases between. Germline V lookup: CDR1 MNHEY, CDR2 SVGAGI. The CDR3 has 13 amino acids. The CDR3 DNA follows: TGTGCCAGCAGTTACTCGACTCTCAACGAGCAGTACTTC. Its translation is CASSYSTLNEQYF.

This clonotype was observed at least ten times. V is TRBV7-9 and J is TRBJ1-2; tentatively, D is TRBD1 (6 bases). Germline V CDR1 and CDR2: SEHNR, FQNEAQ (reference sequence). V was shortened by 0 bases and J by 6 bases, with 11 bases between the two germline ends. This CDR3 region has 14 residues. The CDR3: CASSLAGPGDGYTF. The DNA for the CDR3 is TGTGCCAGCAGCTTAGCTGGCCCAGGGGATGGCTACACCTTC.

This sequence joins TRBV18 and TRBJ1-5; no clear D. V shed 3 bases and J shed 0 bases, with 18 bases lying between them. The V gene's germline CDR1 is KGHSH and CDR2 LQKENI. The CDR3 length is 18 residues. The CDR3 coding sequence is TGTGCCAGCTCACCGGTTGGTACTACGGATTATAGCAATCAGCCCCAGCATTTT. It is translated as CASSPVGTTDYSNQPQHF.

This clonotype was seen a few times. This chain connects TRBV4-3 to TRBJ2-7, with 9 bases matching TRBD1. CDR1 and CDR2 (germline): LGHNA, YSLEER. The CDR3 sequence is 16 residues long. V gave up 1 base and J gave up 3 bases; unmatched junction bases: 7. The CDR3 protein is CASSQGRDRVIYEQYF. The CDR3 DNA reads as TGCGCCAGCAGCCAAGGCCGGGACAGGGTGATCTACGAGCAGTACTTC.

This clonotype was counted ten times or more. The chain joins TRBV12-3 or TRBV12-4 to TRBJ1-5; D gene uncertain. There are 14 residues in the CDR3. Trimming stripped 3 bases from V and 1 base from J, with 7 bases between. CDR3 nucleotides: TGTGCCAGCAGTTTGTCCGGGAGCAATCAGCCCCAGCATTTT. The encoded protein is CASSLSGSNQPQHF.

This clonotype was recorded at least ten times. The chain employs TRBV20-1 and TRBJ2-1; TRBD2 agrees at 12 bases. Germline loops: CDR1 DFQATT, CDR2 SNEGSKA (reference sequence). The J segment lost 9 bases and the V segment lost 2 bases, leaving 8 bases of the junction unmatched. This CDR3 region has 15 residues. CDR3 nucleotides: TGCAGTGCTAGACTTACTCCGGGACTAGCGGGTGAGCAGTTCTTC. Protein: CSARLTPGLAGEQFF.

V gene TRBV5-1 combines with J gene TRBJ1-2, with a weak D call TRBD1 (6 bases). CDR1 SGHRS and CDR2 YFSETQ come from the germline V gene. This CDR3 comprises 15 residues. V was clipped by 0 bases and J by 4 bases, with 13 bases between them. The CDR3 bases are TGCGCCAGCAGCTTGGAAGGGGGTCCTAGCTATGGCTACACCTTC. It specifies CASSLEGGPSYGYTF.

This clonotype was seen ten or more times. V usage is TRBV25-1 and J usage is TRBJ2-7; D ambiguous. From germline, CDR1 is MGHDK and CDR2 SYGVNS. Between the trimmed V and J ends, which lost 4 bases and 5 bases, there was a span of 15 bases. This CDR3 has 14 amino acids. CDR3 region: CASSGKSWVDEQYF. DNA of the CDR3: TGTGCCAGCAGTGGGAAGAGCTGGGTAGACGAGCAGTACTTC.

The chain couples TRBV11-2 to TRBJ2-5; D unresolved. CDR3 length equals 14 residues. Looked up from germline, CDR1 is SGHAT and CDR2 is FQNNGV. V lost 0 bases, J lost 1 base, and 6 bases lay in between. The CDR3 spells CASSLEYGQETQYF. CDR3 nucleotide sequence: TGTGCCAGCAGCTTAGAATATGGCCAAGAGACCCAGTACTTC.

V usage is TRBV4-2 and J usage is TRBJ2-7; TRBD2 might be the D (5 bases). In germline, CDR1 is LGHNA, CDR2 YNFKEQ. The CDR3 runs 14 residues. V was trimmed by 6 bases and J by 7 bases, leaving 19 bases between them. CDR3 residues: CASRPSSPYEEQYF. The CDR3 DNA reads as TGTGCCAGCAGGCCTAGCAGCCCCTACGAGGAGCAGTACTTC.

This clonotype was observed a few times. The genes are TRBV28 and TRBJ2-3; D may be TRBD2 (6 bases). V was clipped by 2 bases and J by 6 bases, with 18 bases between them. CDR1 and CDR2 from the germline V gene are MDHEN and SYDVKM. The CDR3 runs 16 residues. The CDR3 region is CASSLRISGAEDTQYF. For the CDR3, the DNA is TGTGCCAGCAGTTTAAGGATTAGCGGCGCCGAGGATACGCAGTATTTT. The full variable domain, with the rest looked up from reference TRBV28 and TRBJ2-3, is DVKVTQSSRYLVKRTGEKVFLECVQDMDHENMFWYRQDPGLGLRLIYFSYDVKMKEKGDIPEGYSVSREKKERFSLILESASTNQTSMYLCASSLRISGAEDTQYFGPGTRLTVL.

This chain uses TRBV20-1 with TRBJ2-3, with 7 bases fitting TRBD2. The CDR3 consists of 18 residues. Germline V lookup: CDR1 DFQATT, CDR2 SNEGSKA (reference sequence). The J segment lost 2 bases and the V segment lost 7 bases, leaving 21 bases of the junction unmatched. CDR3: CSVPGGRYSERFTDTQYF. The CDR3 coding sequence is TGCAGTGTTCCGGGCGGGAGATATTCGGAAAGATTCACAGATACGCAGTATTTT.

The chain recombines TRBV6-2 or TRBV6-3 with TRBJ2-5; D is possibly TRBD1 (6 bases). V was shortened by 0 bases and J by 3 bases, with 14 bases between the two germline ends. CDR3 length equals 16 residues. Germline V lookup: CDR1 MNHEY, CDR2 SVGEGT. CDR3 amino acids: CASSYSEGWDKETQYF. For the CDR3, the DNA is TGTGCCAGCAGTTACTCTGAGGGATGGGACAAAGAGACCCAGTACTTC.

The chain combines TRBV7-9 with TRBJ2-1, with D possibly TRBD2 on 5 matching bases. Trimming shortened V by 2 bases and J by 3 bases, and 17 bases separated the two germline ends. The CDR3 loop spans 17 amino acids. Germline V gene lookup returns CDR1 SEHNR and CDR2 FQNEAQ (reference sequence). The CDR3 nucleotides are TGTGCCAGCAGCTTAACTCCCCGGGATGTGGACTACAATGAGCAGTTCTTC. It encodes CASSLTPRDVDYNEQFF.